This record looks at one TCR beta chain sequence and its context. Healthy bone marrow donors made up the cohort. V lost 1 base and J 4 bases, leaving 14 bases between the germline ends. The CDR3 runs 16 residues. Germline CDR1 SEHNR, CDR2 FQNEAQ (reference sequence). These data originate in a study of cytomegalovirus exposure and HLA in healthy donors. PCR primers comprised 60 Vbeta and 13 Jbeta primers. Using immunoSEQ multiplex PCR, the repertoire was profiled, and TCRdb retains in-frame clones only, with some absent. The table records some 110,000 clones, 74% of them present only once. The genes are TRBV7-9 and TRBJ1-5, with D perhaps matching TRBD1 (5 bases). The sample comprised PBMCs. The sequence was collected from a woman aged 45 to 65 in good health and CMV-seropositive. The CDR3 sequence: CASSLELQGGNQPQHF. CDR3 nucleotides: TGTGCCAGCAGCTTAGAACTGCAGGGAGGGAATCAGCCCCAGCATTTT.